This entry lists 27 T cell receptor beta chains sequenced from one sample in a study of T cells in Graves' hyperthyroidism and ophthalmopathy. Amplification of TCR beta CDR3 regions used RNA as the template. HTBI primers drove first-round RT-PCR of the TCR CDR3. TCRdb redid the calling of the multiplex PCR reads with MiXCR, one entry per CDR3 protein. The sample includes roughly 380,000 distinct CDR3 sequences, 14% of them seen just once. The sample was blood. These receptors were collected from an older woman with Graves' hyperthyroidism.

The table lists this clonotype with many counts. The chain uses TRBV6-2 or TRBV6-3 and TRBJ2-3, with D unresolved. This CDR3 is built from 15 residues. Trimming stripped 7 bases from V and 2 bases from J, with 16 bases between. Germline V CDR1 and CDR2: MNHEY, SVGEGT. CDR3 protein: CASTNAADPTDTQYF. The CDR3 region has the DNA TGTGCCAGCACCAACGCGGCGGACCCCACAGATACGCAGTATTTT.

The genes are TRBV20-1 and TRBJ2-4; TRBD1 is a possible D gene (5 bases). Trimming cost V 0 bases and J 2 bases, with 17 bases left between them. This CDR3 has 17 amino acids. Germline lookup yields CDR1 DFQATT and CDR2 SNEGSKA (reference sequence). The CDR3 coding sequence is TGCAGTGCTAGAGATGGATTCAGGGCCGGACCCAAAAACATTCAGTACTTC. Amino acid sequence: CSARDGFRAGPKNIQYF.

This clonotype has more than one count but fewer than ten. The CDR3 region is CASSDIQGADGYTF. CDR3 DNA: TGTGCCAGCAGCGACATACAGGGGGCCGATGGCTACACCTTC. This chain joins TRBV7-9 and TRBJ1-2; 9 bases align to TRBD1. The CDR3 totals 14 residues. Germline lookup yields CDR1 SEHNR and CDR2 FQNEAQ (reference sequence). The ends lost 5 bases at V and 6 bases at J; junction bases unmatched: 7.

The rearrangement links TRBV6-6 to TRBJ2-2; 11 bases are shared with TRBD2. There are 18 residues in the CDR3. Germline trimming cut 0 bases from V and 4 bases from J; bases unmatched to any gene: 7. CDR1 is MNHNY and CDR2 is SVGAGI in the germline V gene (reference sequence). The CDR3 region has the DNA TGTGCCAGCAGTTACTCCGGACTAGCGGGCACCTTCACCGGGGAGCTGTTTTTT. As protein: CASSYSGLAGTFTGELFF.

V and J are TRBV28 and TRBJ2-1, with no clear D. The CDR3 spans 17 residues. The germline V and J ends were trimmed by 8 bases and 7 bases, with 27 bases remaining between them. The V gene's germline CDR1 is MDHEN and CDR2 SYDVKM. CDR3 in amino acids: CASLRALVGVSRNEQFF. CDR3 bases: TGTGCCAGCCTAAGGGCCCTCGTTGGGGTCTCCCGAAATGAGCAGTTCTTC.

This clonotype was detected many times. The rearrangement links TRBV27 to TRBJ1-1, with 7 bases matching TRBD1. Germline V lookup: CDR1 MNHEY, CDR2 SMNVEV (reference sequence). J lost 5 bases, V lost 7 bases, and 7 bases had no gene match. This CDR3 is built from 13 residues. The CDR3 region is CASKGGAGTEAFF. The DNA of the CDR3 is TGTGCCAGCAAAGGGGGCGCGGGTACTGAAGCTTTCTTT.

There are a few counts of this clonotype. The chain is built from TRBV6-1 and TRBJ2-1, with D uncertain. Germline CDR1 MNHNS, CDR2 SASEGT. V lost 0 bases to trimming and J lost 9 bases, with 18 bases between them. The length of the CDR3 is 16 residues. The CDR3 region has the DNA TGTGCCAGCAGTGAAGCGAACGGCCCTGGGCGAGGTGAGCAGTTCTTC. Translation: CASSEANGPGRGEQFF.

This clonotype showed up many times. The CDR3: CASSSYSRETQYF. The CDR3 DNA sequence: TGTGCCAGCAGCTCCTATTCCCGAGAGACCCAGTACTTC. This chain uses TRBV7-9 with TRBJ2-5; D is unresolved. Germline V lookup: CDR1 SEHNR, CDR2 FQNEAQ (reference sequence). V gave up 4 bases and J gave up 4 bases, with 10 bases separating them. CDR3 size: 13 residues. Complete variable domain (other parts from reference TRBV7-9 and TRBJ2-5): DTGVSQNPRHKITKRGQNVTFRCDPISEHNRLYWYRQTLGQGPEFLTYFQNEAQLEKSRLLSDRFSAERPKGSFSTLEIQRTEQGDSAMYLCASSSYSRETQYFGPGTRLLVL.

This clonotype occurred many times. J is TRBJ1-2 and V is TRBV5-4; TRBD1 matches at 8 bases. This CDR3 is 13 amino acids long. The junction had 7 bases not matched to a gene; V was cut back by 4 bases and J by 8 bases. Germline V CDR1 and CDR2: SGHNT, YYREEE (reference sequence). CDR3 nucleotides: TGTGCCAGCAGCCCTGACAGGGGTGGCGGCTACACCTTC. It translates to CASSPDRGGGYTF.

This sequence joins TRBV11-2 and TRBJ2-2; either TRBD1 or TRBD2 may fit D (5 bases each). The CDR3 runs 16 residues. Germline values: CDR1 SGHAT, CDR2 FQNNGV. Trimming pared 5 bases from V and 3 bases from J, leaving 16 bases between. This chain's CDR3 is CASSRGPTAYTGELFF. The CDR3 nucleotides read TGTGCCAGCAGCCGGGGACCGACAGCGTACACCGGGGAGCTGTTTTTT.

Ten or more counts support this clonotype. J is TRBJ2-7 and V is TRBV5-1, with D perhaps given as TRBD1 or TRBD2 (5 bases each). This CDR3 is built from 15 residues. Germline lookup yields CDR1 SGHRS and CDR2 YFSETQ. The ends were cut back, 0 bases at V and 4 bases at J, with 14 bases in the middle. The CDR3 nucleotides are TGCGCCAGCAGCTTGGCGGGGCCCGCCCAGTACGAGCAGTACTTC. This encodes CASSLAGPAQYEQYF.

This clonotype was detected ten times or more. The chain recombines TRBV5-1 with TRBJ2-7; a weak D match, TRBD1 (5 bases). The V gene lost 4 bases and the J gene lost 6 bases, with 20 bases spanning the gap. The CDR3 spans 15 residues. Germline-derived CDR1 and CDR2 are SGHRS and YFSETQ. Here the CDR3 reads CASSPFTTPGFEQYF. DNA of the CDR3: TGCGCCAGCAGCCCTTTCACCACCCCAGGGTTCGAGCAGTACTTC.

This clonotype was seen repeatedly, ten times or more. This chain joins TRBV11-2 and TRBJ1-1, with D maybe TRBD1 (5 bases). The CDR3 loop spans 15 amino acids. V gave up 5 bases and J gave up 0 bases, with 13 bases separating them. Germline CDR1 SGHAT, CDR2 FQNNGV. The chain's CDR3 is CASSTSGGVNTEAFF. Here the CDR3 DNA reads TGTGCCAGCAGCACGTCGGGGGGAGTGAACACTGAAGCTTTCTTT.

This clonotype has at least ten counts. The V and J genes are TRBV2 and TRBJ1-5; TRBD1 matches 8 bases. The CDR3 spans 15 residues. The J segment lost 6 bases and the V segment lost 5 bases, leaving 9 bases of the junction unmatched. Looked up from germline, CDR1 is SNHLY and CDR2 is FYNNEI. The CDR3 bases are TGTGCCAGCAGTTACCCACAGGGGGAAGGTCAGCCCCAGCATTTT. It encodes CASSYPQGEGQPQHF.

The table lists this clonotype with many counts. The V and J genes are TRBV12-3 or TRBV12-4 and TRBJ2-7; 9 positions agree with TRBD2. The CDR3 is 21 amino acids. The ends lost 4 bases at V and 5 bases at J; junction bases unmatched: 27. In DNA form, the CDR3 reads TGTGCCAGCAGTTCACCCTACCCGGACAGACCCCTAGCGGGACCCTGGCACGAGCAGTACTTC. It is translated as CASSSPYPDRPLAGPWHEQYF.

The V gene is TRBV3-1, the J gene TRBJ2-1; 13 nucleotides agree with TRBD2. V was pared by 4 bases and J by 4 bases, with 13 bases of the junction left unmatched. The germline V gene has CDR1 LGHDT and CDR2 YNNKEL (reference sequence). The length of the CDR3 is 19 residues. The CDR3 protein is CASSLGRKLAGGRYNEQFF. The DNA of the CDR3 is TGTGCCAGCAGCCTCGGGAGGAAACTAGCGGGAGGGCGATACAATGAGCAGTTCTTC.

This clonotype was recorded once. This chain joins TRBV5-5 and TRBJ2-1; 8 bases map to TRBD2. The V gene's germline CDR1 is SGHKS and CDR2 YYEKEE (reference sequence). The CDR3 spans 18 residues. J was trimmed by 5 bases and V by 4 bases; bases with no gene match: 17. In DNA, the CDR3 is TGTGCCAGCAGCCAAAGAGGGGGGGGGCTAGCGGGTGACAATGAGCAGTTCTTC. Translation: CASSQRGGGLAGDNEQFF.

This clonotype showed up just a few times. This chain links TRBV7-3 with TRBJ2-1; a weak D match, TRBD2 (5 bases). This CDR3 has 14 residues. Germline V CDR1 and CDR2: SGHTA, FQGTGA. The V gene lost 1 base and the J gene lost 6 bases, with 10 bases spanning the gap. The CDR3 DNA sequence: TGTGCCAGCAGCTTAATGGGAGCGGTCAATGAGCAGTTCTTC. This encodes CASSLMGAVNEQFF.

This clonotype was counted many times. The chain employs TRBV10-3 and TRBJ2-3, with D possibly matching TRBD2 (5 bases). The V end was cut by 5 bases, the J end by 2 bases, with 8 bases between. Germline V gene data show CDR1 as ENHRY and CDR2 as SYGVKD. There are 13 residues in the CDR3. CDR3 sequence reads: CAISRELTDTQYF. The CDR3 bases are TGTGCCATCAGTAGGGAGCTCACAGATACGCAGTATTTT.

This clonotype was seen at least ten times. This chain uses TRBV20-1 with TRBJ1-2; TRBD1 might be the D (5 bases). The length of the CDR3 is 17 residues. The V and J ends lost 4 bases and 2 bases respectively, with 23 bases between them. The germline CDR1 and CDR2 sequences are DFQATT and SNEGSKA (reference sequence). CDR3 coding DNA: TGCAGTGCTACTACGACAGAACGGGCAGTGCGAAACTATGGCTACACCTTC. Translated: CSATTTERAVRNYGYTF.

The V gene is TRBV27, the J gene TRBJ1-3; maybe TRBD1 (6 bases). CDR3 length: 14 amino acids. The germline V and J ends were trimmed by 6 bases and 0 bases, with 9 bases remaining between them. Germline V gene sequence: CDR1 MNHEY, CDR2 SMNVEV (reference sequence). The CDR3 protein is CASRTGTSGNTIYF. In nucleotides, the CDR3 is TGTGCCAGCAGAACAGGGACCTCTGGAAACACCATATATTTT.

Comment on this clonotype: A much larger clone sits a single nucleotide away, making a read error possible. The J gene is TRBJ2-5, the V gene TRBV20-1, with 7 positions matching TRBD2. The CDR3 sequence is 13 residues long. The V gene's germline CDR1 is DFQATT and CDR2 SNEGSKA (reference sequence). With 5 bases clipped from V and 8 bases from J, the junction kept 11 bases outside the gene matches. CDR3 nucleotides: TGCAGTGCTCCCAATGGGCGGGAGAATACCCAGTACTTC. Translating it yields CSAPNGRENTQYF.

This clonotype was observed many times. The rearrangement links TRBV12-3 or TRBV12-4 to TRBJ1-4; possibly TRBD1 for D (6 bases). Trimming shortened V by 5 bases and J by 6 bases, and 16 bases separated the two germline ends. The CDR3 has 15 amino acids. The CDR3 is CASSASGEGDEKLFF. The CDR3 DNA is TGTGCCAGCAGTGCCTCAGGGGAGGGGGATGAAAAACTGTTTTTT.

The chain recombines TRBV5-5 with TRBJ2-3; D unresolved. This CDR3 contains 14 residues. Trimming pared 2 bases from V and 0 bases from J, leaving 7 bases between. The V gene's germline CDR1 is SGHKS and CDR2 YYEKEE (reference sequence). The CDR3 region has the DNA TGTGCCAGCAGCTTCGGTTCTAGCACAGATACGCAGTATTTT. It is translated as CASSFGSSTDTQYF.

The rearrangement joins TRBV6-1 to TRBJ1-4; possibly TRBD1 for D (6 bases). The CDR3 has 13 amino acids. The ends were cut back, 6 bases at V and 10 bases at J, with 15 bases in the middle. Germline V gives CDR1 MNHNS, CDR2 SASEGT. CDR3 in amino acids: CASSPLKGGKLFF. In DNA form, the CDR3 reads TGTGCCAGCAGCCCTCTGAAAGGGGGAAAACTGTTTTTT.

This clonotype was counted many times. The chain uses TRBV14 and TRBJ1-6; D might be TRBD1 (6 bases). Germline assignment: CDR1 SGHDN and CDR2 FVKESK. This CDR3 comprises 15 residues. Trimming took off 1 base at V and 8 bases at J, with 12 bases between the two ends. CDR3 loop: CASSQAGGAYSPLHF. As DNA, the CDR3 is TGTGCCAGCAGCCAAGCCGGGGGCGCGTATTCACCCCTCCACTTT. The complete variable domain, with remaining parts taken from reference TRBV14 and TRBJ1-6, reads EAGVTQFPSHSVIEKGQTVTLRCDPISGHDNLYWYRRVMGKEIKFLLHFVKESKQDESGMPNNRFLAERTGGTYSTLKVQPAELEDSGVYFCASSQAGGAYSPLHFGNGTRLTVT.

This sequence joins TRBV19 and TRBJ1-2; possible D gene TRBD1, 5 bases. The germline V gene has CDR1 LNHDA and CDR2 SQIVND (reference sequence). CDR3 size: 14 residues. Trimming removed 10 bases at V and 4 bases at J, with 19 bases between. The CDR3 loop is CATTGLINTYGYTF. The CDR3 nucleotides read TGTGCCACCACAGGACTCATCAACACCTATGGCTACACCTTC.